A single sample is the source of the 26 T cell receptor beta chains below, sequenced in a study of blood T cell repertoires in COVID-19. The assay was immunoSEQ multiplex PCR, and TCRdb's table has in-frame clones only and misses some. The sample holds 150,000 to 200,000 clones, about 93% seen once. The source material was peripheral blood. These receptors were obtained from a woman aged 50 to 60 with acute or convalescent COVID-19.

This chain connects TRBV5-4 to TRBJ1-1; D is unresolved. The CDR3 contains 14 residues. Germline CDR1 SGHNT, CDR2 YYREEE (reference sequence). V dropped 4 bases and J dropped 3 bases, with 13 bases sitting between them. The CDR3 DNA follows: TGTGCCAGCAGCCCGGGGATCGGGGACACTGAAGCTTTCTTT. This translates into CASSPGIGDTEAFF.

This sequence joins TRBV6-5 and TRBJ2-7; D is unresolved. V dropped 6 bases and J dropped 7 bases, with 19 bases sitting between them. This CDR3 has 14 amino acids. Germline-derived CDR1 and CDR2 are MNHEY and SVGAGI. The CDR3 sequence: CASSLSPASREQYF. CDR3 coding DNA: TGTGCCAGCAGCCTTAGCCCCGCCTCGAGGGAGCAGTACTTC.

The V call is TRBV18, the J call TRBJ2-1; D may be TRBD1 (6 bases). The V and J ends lost 1 base and 4 bases respectively, with 23 bases between them. The germline V gene encodes CDR1 KGHSH and CDR2 LQKENI. The CDR3 covers 19 residues. The CDR3 loop reads CASSPRLPGAEGDYNEQFF. The DNA of the CDR3 is TGTGCCAGCTCACCACGGTTACCAGGGGCCGAGGGGGATTACAATGAGCAGTTCTTC. The entire variable domain, with the rest obtained from reference TRBV18 and TRBJ2-1, is as follows: NAGVMQNPRHLVRRRGQEARLRCSPMKGHSHVYWYRQLPEEGLKFMVYLQKENIIDESGMPKERFSAEFPKEGPSILRIQQVVRGDSAAYFCASSPRLPGAEGDYNEQFFGPGTRLTVL.

J is TRBJ1-1 and V is TRBV19; D is unresolved. V shed 3 bases and J shed 0 bases, with 14 bases lying between them. This CDR3 is built from 16 residues. CDR1 LNHDA and CDR2 SQIVND come from the germline V gene (reference sequence). CDR3 in DNA: TGTGCCAGTAGTATTGGAGGGATTGGGCTGAACACTGAAGCTTTCTTT. Its protein product is CASSIGGIGLNTEAFF.

The genes are TRBV27 and TRBJ1-6; unclear D gene. The V end lost 9 bases, the J end lost 2 bases, and 23 bases lay between the germline ends. Per germline, CDR1 MNHEY and CDR2 SMNVEV (reference sequence). The CDR3 runs 18 residues. In DNA form, the CDR3 reads TGTGCCAGTCGGCCCGGGGTCCGTATTACCCCCTATAATTCACCCCTCCACTTT. Encoded protein: CASRPGVRITPYNSPLHF.

The V gene is TRBV10-3, the J gene TRBJ1-4, with 10 bases lining up with TRBD1. Germline V gene lookup returns CDR1 ENHRY and CDR2 SYGVKD. The CDR3 runs to 17 residues. With V trimmed by 8 bases and J by 6 bases, 15 bases remained unmatched. The CDR3 spells CAISATWGGQGDEKLFF. The DNA of the CDR3 is TGTGCCATCTCCGCCACGTGGGGAGGACAGGGGGATGAAAAACTGTTTTTT.

V is TRBV11-2 and J is TRBJ1-1; maybe TRBD1 (5 bases). Trimming took 4 bases from V and 6 from J, leaving 15 bases between them. CDR1 is SGHAT and CDR2 is FQNNGV in the germline V gene. The CDR3 runs 14 residues. CDR3 coding DNA: TGTGCCAGCAGCTCCCCAGGGCTAAAGGCTGAAGCTTTCTTT. Translated, it gives CASSSPGLKAEAFF.

This chain links TRBV5-1 with TRBJ1-2; TRBD1 agrees at 10 bases. The CDR3 is 16 amino acids. Trimming cost V 4 bases and J 0 bases; bases outside gene matches: 6. Germline CDR1 SGHRS, CDR2 YFSETQ. The CDR3 spells CASSPGTGEANYGYTF. The DNA of the CDR3 is TGCGCCAGCAGCCCGGGGACAGGGGAAGCTAACTATGGCTACACCTTC.

The genes are TRBV27 and TRBJ2-2, with 7 bases that match TRBD1. CDR3 length equals 14 residues. In germline, CDR1 is MNHEY, CDR2 SMNVEV (reference sequence). With V trimmed by 2 bases and J by 6 bases, 3 bases remained unmatched. The CDR3 sequence is CASSLEGAAGELFF. The DNA of the CDR3 is TGTGCCAGCAGTTTAGAGGGGGCCGCCGGGGAGCTGTTTTTT.

The gene calls are TRBV28 and TRBJ2-6, with D perhaps TRBD1 (7 bases). The CDR3 spans 16 residues. Germline CDR1 reads MDHEN; CDR2 reads SYDVKM. The V end lost 3 bases, the J end lost 5 bases, and 14 bases lay between the germline ends. CDR3 residues: CASSLWQGGRANVLTF. The CDR3 nucleotides read TGTGCCAGCAGTTTGTGGCAGGGGGGTAGGGCCAACGTCCTGACTTTC.

The chain couples TRBV28 to TRBJ2-1; D remains unclear. Trimming stripped 6 bases from V and 1 base from J, with 7 bases between. This CDR3 region has 13 residues. CDR1 is MDHEN and CDR2 is SYDVKM in the germline V gene. CDR3 protein: CASSPASYNEQFF. CDR3 DNA sequence: TGTGCCAGCAGCCCCGCGTCCTACAATGAGCAGTTCTTC.

The rearrangement uses TRBV11-3 and TRBJ2-3, with D maybe TRBD2 (6 bases). V was pared by 5 bases and J by 6 bases, with 12 bases between. This CDR3 has 13 residues. CDR1 is SGHNT and CDR2 is YENEEA in the germline V gene. The CDR3, as DNA: TGTGCCAGCAGCCCCCGGGGACTGGATACGCAGTATTTT. Translating gives CASSPRGLDTQYF. The whole variable domain, remainder taken from reference TRBV11-3 and TRBJ2-3, is EAGVVQSPRYKIIEKKQPVAFWCNPISGHNTLYWYLQNLGQGPELLIRYENEEAVDDSQLPKDRFSAERLKGVDSTLKIQPAELGDSAVYLCASSPRGLDTQYFGPGTRLTVL.

The sample holds a few counts of this clone. The chain couples TRBV19 to TRBJ1-3; tentative D call: TRBD1 (5 bases). The germline gives CDR1 LNHDA, CDR2 SQIVND (reference sequence). CDR3 size: 16 residues. V was clipped by 5 bases and J by 0 bases, with 14 bases between them. In nucleotides, the CDR3 is TGTGCCAGTAGTCCCCGAATGGACACCTCTGGAAACACCATATATTTT. Translated, it gives CASSPRMDTSGNTIYF.

The rearrangement joins TRBV10-2 to TRBJ1-3; unclear D gene. The CDR3 is 13 amino acids. Per the germline V gene, CDR1 is WSHSY and CDR2 is SAAADI. Between the trimmed V and J ends, which lost 8 bases and 4 bases, there was a span of 12 bases. The DNA for the CDR3 is TGCGCCAGCCGCCAGGAACTCGGAAACACCATATATTTT. Its protein product is CASRQELGNTIYF.

J is TRBJ1-5 and V is TRBV6-5; TRBD1 agrees at 9 bases. CDR3 length: 14 residues. Per the germline V gene, CDR1 is MNHEY and CDR2 is SVGAGI. After removal of 5 bases from V and 5 bases from J, the junction contained 4 bases not matched to a gene. The CDR3 spells CASSRDREYQPQHF. CDR3 nucleotides: TGTGCCAGCAGTAGGGACAGGGAATATCAGCCCCAGCATTTT.

The chain employs TRBV11-2 and TRBJ2-6; D not certain. Per the germline V gene, CDR1 is SGHAT and CDR2 is FQNNGV. Trimming pared 8 bases from V and 0 bases from J, leaving 11 bases between. The CDR3 length is 15 residues. The CDR3 protein is CASYQSPSGANVLTF. The CDR3 DNA reads as TGTGCCAGCTACCAGTCCCCCTCTGGGGCCAACGTCCTGACTTTC.

This rearrangement joins TRBV6-5 to TRBJ2-4; 9 positions match TRBD2. CDR1 is MNHEY, CDR2 SVGAGI, per germline. This CDR3 contains 15 residues. V was pared by 2 bases and J by 6 bases, with 5 bases of the junction left unmatched. Here the CDR3 reads CASSYGAGGPNIQYF. The CDR3 DNA follows: TGTGCCAGCAGTTACGGGGCGGGAGGGCCAAACATTCAGTACTTC.

V is TRBV15 and J is TRBJ2-7, with TRBD1 matching 9 bases. After removal of 3 bases from V and 4 bases from J, the junction contained 7 bases not matched to a gene. The CDR3 runs 15 residues. Germline V gene data show CDR1 as LNHNV and CDR2 as YYDKDF (reference sequence). The CDR3 is CATSRGGTGSYEQYF. CDR3 nucleotide sequence: TGTGCCACCAGCAGGGGCGGGACAGGGTCGTACGAGCAGTACTTC.

The rearrangement joins TRBV2 to TRBJ1-4, with D possibly matching TRBD1 (6 bases). Germline CDR1 and CDR2: SNHLY and FYNNEI. The V and J ends lost 6 bases and 6 bases respectively, with 14 bases between them. This CDR3 spans 14 amino acids. The CDR3 reads CASSLQGKDEKLFF. The CDR3 region has the DNA TGTGCCAGCAGCCTACAGGGAAAGGATGAAAAACTGTTTTTT.

The V and J genes are TRBV7-6 and TRBJ1-4, with D perhaps matching TRBD1 (6 bases). Trimming pared 5 bases from V and 7 bases from J, leaving 20 bases between. The CDR3 totals 16 residues. Germline CDR1 reads SGHVS; CDR2 reads FNYEAQ. Here the CDR3 DNA reads TGTGCCAGCAGCCCGGTGACCGGGACATCTCGTGAAAAACTGTTTTTT. Protein product: CASSPVTGTSREKLFF.

This clone was seen a single time. The chain joins TRBV6-9 to TRBJ1-2; D ambiguous. With 3 bases removed from V and 3 bases from J, the gap between germline ends came to 11 bases. The germline CDR1 and CDR2 sequences are MNHGY and SVAAGI. CDR3 length equals 14 residues. The CDR3 loop is CASSYRHYDYGYTF. The CDR3 region has the DNA TGTGCCAGCAGTTACCGGCACTACGACTATGGCTACACCTTC.

This chain uses TRBV4-1 with TRBJ2-1, with 11 bases that match TRBD2. The CDR3 length is 16 residues. V dropped 1 base and J dropped 6; count of bases not matched to a gene: 5. In germline, CDR1 is MGHRA, CDR2 YSYEKL. The CDR3 bases are TGCGCCAGCAGCCAAGTAGCGGGAGGGCAGGGCAATGAGCAGTTCTTC. This sequence encodes CASSQVAGGQGNEQFF.

The V and J genes are TRBV19 and TRBJ1-2, with TRBD1 as a possible D gene (6 bases). V shed 7 bases and J shed 5 bases, with 14 bases lying between them. The CDR3 has 13 residues. CDR1 and CDR2 from the germline V gene are LNHDA and SQIVND (reference sequence). The CDR3 spells CASNPGTPYGYTF. DNA of the CDR3: TGTGCCAGTAATCCCGGGACACCTTATGGCTACACCTTC.

This chain links TRBV9 with TRBJ2-7; 7 bases align to TRBD1. Germline V gene data show CDR1 as SGDLS and CDR2 as YYNGEE. Losses at the gene ends were 0 bases for V and 2 bases for J; bases not matched to a gene: 5. This CDR3 is 15 amino acids long. CDR3 coding DNA: TGTGCCAGCAGCGTAGATGGGGACAGTACCTACGAGCAGTACTTC. It is translated as CASSVDGDSTYEQYF.

The rearrangement joins TRBV2 to TRBJ1-1; 9 bases map to TRBD1. CDR1 and CDR2 from the germline V gene are SNHLY and FYNNEI. The J segment lost 5 bases and the V segment lost 8 bases, leaving 12 bases of the junction unmatched. CDR3 length: 15 amino acids. CDR3 sequence reads: CASGLTGGLGTEAFF. In nucleotides, the CDR3 is TGTGCCAGCGGGCTGACAGGGGGGCTGGGGACTGAAGCTTTCTTT. Variable domain in full (rest from reference TRBV2 and TRBJ1-1): EPEVTQTPSHQVTQMGQEVILRCVPISNHLYFYWYRQILGQKVEFLVSFYNNEISEKSEIFDDQFSVERPDGSNFTLKIRSTKLEDSAMYFCASGLTGGLGTEAFFGQGTRLTVV.

On this clone itself: The sample contains more than one DNA sequence encoding this CDR3. The V call is TRBV28, the J call TRBJ1-2; 7 bases match TRBD1. The CDR3 has 15 residues. V shed 9 bases, J shed 10 bases, and the junction held 20 bases outside the gene matches. In germline, CDR1 is MDHEN, CDR2 SYDVKM. For the CDR3, the DNA is TGTGCCAGTAGTAGCCCAGGGGACAGCCCTGCGTCCTACACCTTC. This gives the protein CASSSPGDSPASYTF.